This T cell receptor beta chain comes out of a study of shared clonotypes between healthy human individuals. Genomic DNA from each subset was divided evenly over several immunoSEQ plates. Original analysis: Junction-only sequences without quality scores were provided by ImmunoSEQ, so filtering was different. The data were produced by immunoSEQ multiplex PCR, yet TCRdb's version contains in-frame clones alone and is incomplete. The V and J calls and the clone size are those of that table, but D and trimming were determined from the DNA. The sample shows around 500,000 clones, 60% to 80% of them seen only once. This CDR3 is built from 12 residues. The germline V gene encodes CDR1 SNHLY and CDR2 FYNNEI. Trimming cost V 11 bases and J 4 bases; bases outside gene matches: 4. This clone was observed many times. Its antigen is still unknown. Study-wide points: Tissue TCR repertoires likely differ from these blood-only repertoires.

Sequencing input: PBMCs. The chain combines TRBV2 with TRBJ2-5; TRBD2 matches 10 bases. The source is a woman aged 40 to 49 in good health. Some clones in this sample may be carry-over from other donors' samples. This chain's CDR3 is CAELAGGETQYF. The CDR3 coding sequence is TGTGCCGAGTTAGCGGGGGGAGAGACCCAGTACTTC. Drawing the rest from reference TRBV2 and TRBJ2-5, the complete variable domain is EPEVTQTPSHQVTQMGQEVILRCVPISNHLYFYWYRQILGQKVEFLVSFYNNEISEKSEIFDDQFSVERPDGSNFTLKIRSTKLEDSAMYFCAELAGGETQYFGPGTRLLVL.